The source of this T cell receptor (beta chain) is a study of blood T cell repertoires in COVID-19. Study in general: The study drew acute and convalescent COVID-19 samples from the United States, Italy and Spain. PBMCs, B-cell-depleted T cells, or T cells were the source of the cDNA or gDNA that made up the material.

This CDR3 region has 13 residues. V shed 2 bases and J shed 1 base, with 5 bases lying between them. In germline, CDR1 is MNHNY, CDR2 SVGAGI (reference sequence). Study processing details: Researchers report that nucleated cell counts were estimated from reference gene primer amplification. Here immunoSEQ multiplex PCR was the method, and the copy in TCRdb shows in-frame clones only, minus some. The D gene and trimming were derived from the DNA, and the V and J assignments and clone size from that table. The repertoire holds 50,000 to 85,000 clones, with about 91% as singletons. The J gene is TRBJ1-1, the V gene TRBV6-6; possible D gene TRBD1, 5 bases. The receptor was isolated from a human donor in a cohort sampled during active COVID-19. Sequencing was performed on peripheral blood. The CDR3 sequence: CASSYGQNTEAFF. The CDR3 bases are TGTGCCAGCAGTTACGGACAGAACACTGAAGCTTTCTTT.